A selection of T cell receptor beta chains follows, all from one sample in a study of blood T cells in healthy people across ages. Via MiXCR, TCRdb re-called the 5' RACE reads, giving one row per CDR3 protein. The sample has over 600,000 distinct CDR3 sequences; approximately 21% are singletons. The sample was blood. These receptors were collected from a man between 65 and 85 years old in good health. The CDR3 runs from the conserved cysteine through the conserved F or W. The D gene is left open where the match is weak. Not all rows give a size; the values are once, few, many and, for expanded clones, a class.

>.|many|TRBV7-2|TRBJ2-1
TGTGCCAGCAGCCTGGGACTTCACAATGAGCAGTTCTTC
CASSLGLHNEQFF
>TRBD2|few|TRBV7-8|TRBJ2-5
TGTGCCAGCAGCCAACAGCCCGGACTAGCGGAACAAGAGACCCAGTACTTC
CASSQQPGLAEQETQYF
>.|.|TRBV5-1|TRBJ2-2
TGCGCCAGCAGCTTACTAGCTGAGATCACCGGGGAGCTGTTTTTT
CASSLLAEITGELFF
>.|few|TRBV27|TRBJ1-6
TGTGCCAGCAGTAGCCTCCGGCCCGAAAATTCACCCCTCCACTTT
CASSSLRPENSPLHF
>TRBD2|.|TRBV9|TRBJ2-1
TGTGCCAGCAGTCCGGGACTAGCGGGAGGGCAGAATGAGCAGTTCTTC
CASSPGLAGGQNEQFF
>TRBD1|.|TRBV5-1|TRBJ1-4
TGCGCCAGCAGCCCGGGGACAGGATCAACAACTAATGAAAAACTGTTTTTT
CASSPGTGSTTNEKLFF
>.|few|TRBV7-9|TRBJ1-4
TGTGCCAGCAGCTTAGGTCCGGGAGGTGAAAAACTGTTTTTT
CASSLGPGGEKLFF
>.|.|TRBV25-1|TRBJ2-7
TGTGCCAGCAGTGACGTCTCACGAATATACGAGCAGTACTTC
CASSDVSRIYEQYF
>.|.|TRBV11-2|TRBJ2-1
TGTGCCAGCAGCTTAAGCAGGGTCAAGTTCTTC
CASSLSRVKFF
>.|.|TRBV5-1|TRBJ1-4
TGCGCCAGCAGCTTTGGAAAGGGGAGTGAAAAACTGTTTTTT
CASSFGKGSEKLFF
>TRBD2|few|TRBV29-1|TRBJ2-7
TGCAGCGTGACTAGCGGTTTAGACGAGCAGTACTTC
CSVTSGLDEQYF
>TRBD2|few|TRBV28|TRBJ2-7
TGTGCCAGCAGTTCTACCTCAGCGGGAGGCTACGAGCAGTACTTC
CASSSTSAGGYEQYF
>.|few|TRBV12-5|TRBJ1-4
TGTGCTAGTGGCCAGGGTGGAACTAATGAAAAACTGTTTTTT
CASGQGGTNEKLFF
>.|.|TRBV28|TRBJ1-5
TGTGCCGGCAGCTCCTGGGGGCCCCAGCATTTT
CAGSSWGPQHF
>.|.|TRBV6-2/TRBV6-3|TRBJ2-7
TGTGCCAGCAGTTATCCGCCCGCGGGCTACGAGCAGTACTTC
CASSYPPAGYEQYF
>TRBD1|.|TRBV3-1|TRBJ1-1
TGTGCCAGCACCGATGGACAGGGGGAAGAGAACACTGAAGCTTTCTTT
CASTDGQGEENTEAFF
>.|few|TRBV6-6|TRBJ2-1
TGTGCCAGCAGTTACTCGAGGCAGAGCTACAATGAGCAGTTCTTC
CASSYSRQSYNEQFF
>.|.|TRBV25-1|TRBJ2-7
TGTGCCAGCAGTGAAACGGGGGAGGAGCAGTACTTC
CASSETGEEQYF
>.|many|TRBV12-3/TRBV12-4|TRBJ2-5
TGTGCCAGCGCCTCGGATTGGGGGAGAGGCCAAGAGACCCAGTACTTC
CASASDWGRGQETQYF
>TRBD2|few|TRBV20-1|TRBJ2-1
TGCAGTGCGCGGACCGGGACTAGTTCCGTGAGGAGCTACTACAATGAGCAGTTCTTC
CSARTGTSSVRSYYNEQFF
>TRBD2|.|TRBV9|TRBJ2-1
TGTGCCAGCAGTGAAACGGGAGGGCCCTACAATGAGCAGTTCTTC
CASSETGGPYNEQFF
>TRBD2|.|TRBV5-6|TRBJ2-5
TGTGCCAGCAGCCCCCTGGACCCCGGGAGGAATAGGAAAGAGACCCAGTACTTC
CASSPLDPGRNRKETQYF
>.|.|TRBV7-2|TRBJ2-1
TGTGCCAGCAGCGAAAGGTGGGACCCAACGGGCGAGCAGTTCTTC
CASSERWDPTGEQFF
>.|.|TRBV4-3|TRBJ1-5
TGCGCCAGCAGCCAAGAGGCTGGGTACTACAATCAGCCCCAGCATTTT
CASSQEAGYYNQPQHF
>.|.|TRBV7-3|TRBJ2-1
TGTGCCAGCAGCATGTCGGGGAACTCCTACAATGAGCAGTTCTTC
CASSMSGNSYNEQFF
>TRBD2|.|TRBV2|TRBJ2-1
TGTGCCAGCAGTGATAGGCGGGAGTCCAACAATGAGCAGTTCTTC
CASSDRRESNNEQFF